This is a list of T cell receptor beta chains from one sample in a study of cytotoxic CD8 clonotypes in ibrutinib-treated CLL. Sequencing was performed with immunoSEQ multiplex PCR; in TCRdb, only in-frame clones are kept and a portion is missing. The table has some 92,000 clones, around 77% seen once. Sequences were derived from PBMCs, sampled after 24 months of ibrutinib treatment. The source is a human donor with chronic lymphocytic leukemia. Both conserved end residues are part of each CDR3. A D gene is named only where the DNA matches it firmly. Not every row has a clone size; where given, it reads once, few, many or a size class.

len	abundance	d_gene	v_gene	j_gene	CDR3aa	CDR3nt
14	few	.	TRBV7-5	TRBJ2-1	CASTDRGSYNEQFF	TGTGCCAGCACCGACAGGGGCTCCTACAATGAGCAGTTCTTC
13	.	TRBD1	TRBV10-2	TRBJ1-2	CASSGTGFYGYTF	TGCGCCAGCAGTGGGACAGGGTTCTATGGCTACACCTTC
15	few	TRBD1	TRBV19	TRBJ2-7	CASSPTGKGLSEQYF	TGTGCCAGTAGCCCGACAGGGAAAGGCCTCTCCGAGCAGTACTTC
12	.	.	TRBV28	TRBJ2-7	CASSLESYEQYF	TGTGCCAGCAGCTTAGAATCCTACGAGCAGTACTTC
13	.	.	TRBV5-1	TRBJ1-1	CASSLGGGGEAFF	TGCGCCAGCAGCTTGGGCGGGGGAGGTGAAGCTTTCTTT
13	.	.	TRBV29-1	TRBJ2-5	CSAERNEKETQYF	TGCAGCGCTGAACGGAACGAGAAAGAGACCCAGTACTTC
15	.	.	TRBV5-6	TRBJ1-2	CASSLVGLANYGYTF	TGTGCCAGCAGCTTGGTAGGGCTAGCTAACTATGGCTACACCTTC
15	.	.	TRBV6-1	TRBJ1-1	CASSEYGHFNTEAFF	TGTGCCAGCAGTGAATATGGACACTTCAACACTGAAGCTTTCTTT
15	.	.	TRBV11-2	TRBJ1-1	CASSPLGRKNTEAFF	TGTGCCAGCAGCCCCCTTGGCAGGAAAAACACTGAAGCTTTCTTT
16	.	TRBD2	TRBV28	TRBJ2-1	CASSSLLAGPALEQFF	TGTGCCAGCAGTTCCTTACTAGCGGGGCCCGCTTTGGAGCAGTTCTTC
15	.	TRBD1	TRBV6-1	TRBJ1-5	CASSGDSYSNQPQHF	TGTGCCAGCAGTGGGGACAGTTATAGCAATCAGCCCCAGCATTTT
13	.	TRBD1	TRBV7-2	TRBJ2-7	CASSRQGAYEQYF	TGTGCCAGCAGCCGACAGGGAGCCTACGAGCAGTACTTC
13	.	.	TRBV21-1	TRBJ1-2	CASSGERASPNTF	TGTGCCAGCAGTGGTGAGAGGGCCAGTCCTAACACCTTC
15	.	.	TRBV18	TRBJ1-4	CASSPPGVYGEKLFF	TGTGCCAGCTCACCACCAGGAGTCTATGGCGAAAAACTGTTTTTT
12	.	.	TRBV5-4	TRBJ1-1	CASSFGGTEAFF	TGTGCCAGCAGCTTTGGGGGCACTGAAGCTTTCTTT
12	.	.	TRBV29-1	TRBJ2-5	CSVEKGGQTQYF	TGCAGCGTTGAAAAGGGCGGACAGACCCAGTACTTC
16	.	TRBD1	TRBV28	TRBJ1-1	CASSFFTGATITEAFF	TGTGCCAGCAGTTTTTTCACAGGGGCTACTATCACTGAAGCTTTCTTT
14	.	.	TRBV5-1	TRBJ1-2	CASSIPQSGYGYTF	TGCGCCAGCAGCATCCCCCAGTCTGGATATGGCTACACCTTC
14	.	TRBD1	TRBV6-5	TRBJ1-1	CASTRTGGRTEAFF	TGTGCCAGCACTCGAACAGGGGGCCGAACTGAAGCTTTCTTT
15	.	.	TRBV14	TRBJ2-2	CASSQVPVNTGELFF	TGTGCCAGCAGCCAAGTTCCTGTGAACACCGGGGAGCTGTTTTTT
12	few	.	TRBV18	TRBJ2-2	CASSPTTGELFF	TGTGCCAGCTCACCTACCACCGGGGAGCTGTTTTTT
13	few	TRBD2	TRBV6-6	TRBJ2-3	CASRRLAADTQYF	TGTGCCAGCAGACGACTAGCGGCAGATACGCAGTATTTT
11	.	.	TRBV18	TRBJ2-7	CASSPEAEQYF	TGTGCCAGCTCACCAGAGGCGGAGCAGTACTTC
18	.	.	TRBV9	TRBJ1-5	CASSVAGTGVGSNQPQHF	TGTGCCAGCAGCGTAGCGGGTACGGGGGTAGGGAGCAATCAGCCCCAGCATTTT
14	.	.	TRBV18	TRBJ1-1	CASSPVSGNTEAFF	TGTGCCAGCTCACCCGTCTCCGGGAACACTGAAGCTTTCTTT
11	.	.	TRBV29-1	TRBJ1-1	CSVVGATEAFF	TGCAGCGTTGTGGGGGCTACTGAAGCTTTCTTT
15	.	.	TRBV7-6	TRBJ2-1	CASSRGGSFYNEQFF	TGTGCCAGCAGCAGGGGGGGTAGCTTCTACAATGAGCAGTTCTTC
15	.	TRBD2	TRBV18	TRBJ2-1	CASSLRLAGNNEQFF	TGTGCCAGCTCACTGAGACTAGCGGGTAACAATGAGCAGTTCTTC
12	few	.	TRBV7-2	TRBJ2-7	CASSYTGIEQYF	TGTGCCAGCAGCTACACAGGGATCGAGCAGTACTTC
12	.	TRBD1	TRBV16	TRBJ1-2	CASSQSNRGYTF	TGTGCCAGCAGCCAATCCAACAGGGGGTACACCTTC
16	.	.	TRBV14	TRBJ1-2	CASSQDGIQVLYGYTF	TGTGCCAGCAGCCAAGATGGGATTCAGGTTCTCTATGGCTACACCTTC
17	.	TRBD1	TRBV5-1	TRBJ2-2	CASSWRPTGGRTGELFF	TGCGCCAGCAGCTGGAGACCGACAGGGGGCCGAACCGGGGAGCTGTTTTTT
13	medium-sized	TRBD1	TRBV19	TRBJ1-1	CATLRTGNTEAFF	TGTGCCACCCTCCGGACAGGGAACACTGAAGCTTTCTTT
13	.	.	TRBV28	TRBJ1-2	CASSLEGWYGYTF	TGTGCCAGCAGTTTAGAGGGTTGGTATGGCTACACCTTC
13	.	.	TRBV30	TRBJ2-7	CAWSADSSYEQYF	TGTGCCTGGAGTGCGGACAGCTCCTACGAGCAGTACTTC
15	few	TRBD1	TRBV29-1	TRBJ1-3	CSVGGQAGAGNTIYF	TGCAGCGTAGGAGGACAGGCCGGCGCAGGAAACACCATATATTTT
17	once	.	TRBV7-2	TRBJ1-6	CASSFNPGPGPRKPLHF	TGTGCCAGCAGCTTTAACCCAGGCCCGGGGCCCCGTAAGCCCCTCCACTTT
16	.	TRBD2	TRBV5-1	TRBJ2-1	CASSLAVAGPLNEQFF	TGCGCCAGCAGCTTGGCCGTAGCGGGACCTTTAAATGAGCAGTTCTTC
16	few	TRBD1	TRBV5-1	TRBJ2-3	CASSLGMDRGQDTQYF	TGCGCCAGCAGCTTGGGAATGGACAGGGGGCAAGATACGCAGTATTTT
13	.	.	TRBV29-1	TRBJ2-5	CSDLDISRGTQYF	TGCAGCGACCTGGACATCTCTAGGGGGACCCAGTACTTC
16	.	TRBD2	TRBV28	TRBJ2-7	CANNTPASGRWYEQYF	TGTGCCAACAATACACCGGCTAGCGGGAGATGGTACGAGCAGTACTTC
17	.	.	TRBV6-1	TRBJ1-2	CASSEDVGAALGVGYTF	TGTGCCAGCAGTGAAGATGTGGGGGCCGCCCTAGGGGTGGGCTACACCTTC
12	.	.	TRBV6-1	TRBJ2-7	CASSIERREQYF	TGTGCCAGCAGTATAGAGAGGAGGGAGCAGTACTTC
15	.	TRBD1	TRBV5-1	TRBJ1-1	CASRFRTGTSTEAFF	TGCGCCAGCCGATTTAGGACAGGGACAAGCACTGAAGCTTTCTTT
16	once	.	TRBV30	TRBJ1-1	CAWSVTYSREWVGAFF	TGTGCCTGGAGTGTAACCTATAGCAGGGAGTGGGTGGGCGCTTTCTTT
18	.	.	TRBV11-2	TRBJ2-5	CASSLSAVTAPKRETQYF	TGTGCCAGCAGCTTAAGCGCCGTGACCGCTCCTAAGAGGGAGACCCAGTACTTC
15	.	TRBD1	TRBV18	TRBJ2-3	CASSPWDRNTDTQYF	TGTGCCAGCTCACCCTGGGACAGAAACACAGATACGCAGTATTTT
15	.	TRBD2	TRBV5-1	TRBJ2-1	CASSLASGGYNEQFF	TGCGCCAGCAGCTTGGCGAGCGGGGGGTACAATGAGCAGTTCTTC
13	.	.	TRBV15	TRBJ2-7	CATSSGLRNLEYF	TGTGCCACCAGCTCAGGACTGCGGAACTTGGAGTACTTC
16	.	.	TRBV9	TRBJ2-5	CASSVGIGTLQETQYF	TGTGCCAGCAGCGTAGGCATCGGGACTCTCCAAGAGACCCAGTACTTC
14	few	.	TRBV25-1	TRBJ1-3	CASRAQGAGNTIYF	TGTGCCAGCAGAGCACAGGGAGCTGGAAACACCATATATTTT
16	.	.	TRBV4-1	TRBJ2-7	CASSQDKEKSSYEQYF	TGCGCCAGCAGCCAAGATAAGGAGAAGAGCTCCTACGAGCAGTACTTC